Sequencing of this TCR beta chain was carried out in a study of OX40 agonist ivuxolimab in advanced cancers. This CDR3 region has 14 residues. The germline V and J ends were trimmed by 5 bases and 6 bases, with 14 bases remaining between them. CDR1 and CDR2 (germline): SEHNR, FQNEAQ (reference sequence). The protocol was immunoSEQ multiplex PCR, while the TCRdb copy is restricted to in-frame clones and leaves out a portion. The table shows about 32,000 clones, with around nine tenths occurring only once. For this clone: Its antigen is not identified.

The study, taken as a whole, reports: At 0.1-3.0 mg/kg, partial responders had clonal expansion among the lowest observed.

This sequence was found in an adult with an advanced solid tumor such as melanoma, head and neck, liver or kidney cancer. The rearrangement links TRBV7-9 to TRBJ1-5, with D possibly being TRBD1 (5 bases). The input for sequencing was CD4+ or CD8+ T cells sorted from blood, taken in a trial of the OX40 agonist ivuxolimab. Here the CDR3 reads CASSPGTNTQPQHF. The CDR3 nucleotides are TGTGCCAGCAGCCCTGGGACGAATACTCAGCCCCAGCATTTT.